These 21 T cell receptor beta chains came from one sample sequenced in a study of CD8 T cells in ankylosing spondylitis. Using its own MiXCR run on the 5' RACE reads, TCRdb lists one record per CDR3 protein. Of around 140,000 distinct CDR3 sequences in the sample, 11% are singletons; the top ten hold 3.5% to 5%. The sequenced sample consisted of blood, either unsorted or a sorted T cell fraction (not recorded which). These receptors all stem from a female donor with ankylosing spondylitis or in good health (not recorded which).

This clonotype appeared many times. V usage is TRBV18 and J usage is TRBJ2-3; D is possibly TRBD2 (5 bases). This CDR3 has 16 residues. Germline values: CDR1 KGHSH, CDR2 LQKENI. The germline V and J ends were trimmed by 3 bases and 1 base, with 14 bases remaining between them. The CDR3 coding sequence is TGTGCCAGCTCACCCCCCGGCGGGCTTGGCACAGATACGCAGTATTTT. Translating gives CASSPPGGLGTDTQYF. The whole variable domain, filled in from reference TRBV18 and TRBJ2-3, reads NAGVMQNPRHLVRRRGQEARLRCSPMKGHSHVYWYRQLPEEGLKFMVYLQKENIIDESGMPKERFSAEFPKEGPSILRIQQVVRGDSAAYFCASSPPGGLGTDTQYFGPGTRLTVL.

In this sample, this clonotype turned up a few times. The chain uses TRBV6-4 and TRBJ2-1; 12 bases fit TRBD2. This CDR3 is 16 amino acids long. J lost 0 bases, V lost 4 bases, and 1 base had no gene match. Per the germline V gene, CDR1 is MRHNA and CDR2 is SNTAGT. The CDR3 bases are TGTGCCAGCAGTGGACTAGCGGGAGCCTCCTACAATGAGCAGTTCTTC. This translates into CASSGLAGASYNEQFF.

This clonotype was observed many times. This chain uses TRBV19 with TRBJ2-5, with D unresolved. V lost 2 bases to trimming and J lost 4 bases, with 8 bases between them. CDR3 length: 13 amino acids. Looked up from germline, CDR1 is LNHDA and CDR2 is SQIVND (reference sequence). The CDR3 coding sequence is TGTGCCAGTAGTATAAGTAGAGGAGAGACCCAGTACTTC. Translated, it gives CASSISRGETQYF.

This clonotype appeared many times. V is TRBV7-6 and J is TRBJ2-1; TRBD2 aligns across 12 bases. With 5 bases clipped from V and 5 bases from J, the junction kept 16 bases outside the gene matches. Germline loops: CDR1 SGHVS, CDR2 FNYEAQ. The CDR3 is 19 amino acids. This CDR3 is CASSPDLAGGPRMNNEQFF. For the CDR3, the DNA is TGTGCCAGCAGCCCCGACCTAGCGGGAGGGCCGCGGATGAACAATGAGCAGTTCTTC.

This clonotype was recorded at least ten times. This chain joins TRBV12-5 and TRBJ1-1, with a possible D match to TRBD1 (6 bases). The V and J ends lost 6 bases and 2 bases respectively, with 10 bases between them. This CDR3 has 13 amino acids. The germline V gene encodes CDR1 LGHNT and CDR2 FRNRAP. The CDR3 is CASGSQGNTEAFF. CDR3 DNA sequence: TGTGCTAGTGGGTCACAGGGAAACACTGAAGCTTTCTTT. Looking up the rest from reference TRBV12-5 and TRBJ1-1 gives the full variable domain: DARVTQTPRHKVTEMGQEVTMRCQPILGHNTVFWYRQTMMQGLELLAYFRNRAPLDDSGMPKDRFSAEMPDATLATLKIQPSEPRDSAVYFCASGSQGNTEAFFGQGTRLTVV.

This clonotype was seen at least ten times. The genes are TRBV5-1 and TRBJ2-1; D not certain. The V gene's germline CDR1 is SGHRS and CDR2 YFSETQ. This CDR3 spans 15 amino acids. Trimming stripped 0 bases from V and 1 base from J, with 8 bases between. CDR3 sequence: CASSLGQASYNEQFF. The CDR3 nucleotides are TGCGCCAGCAGCTTGGGGCAGGCTTCCTACAATGAGCAGTTCTTC.

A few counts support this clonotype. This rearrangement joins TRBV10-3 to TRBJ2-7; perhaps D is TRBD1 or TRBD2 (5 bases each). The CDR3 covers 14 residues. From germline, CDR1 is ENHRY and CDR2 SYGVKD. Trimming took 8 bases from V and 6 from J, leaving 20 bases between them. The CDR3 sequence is CAIGGRALGVEQYF. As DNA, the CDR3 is TGTGCCATCGGCGGCAGGGCGTTGGGGGTCGAGCAGTACTTC.

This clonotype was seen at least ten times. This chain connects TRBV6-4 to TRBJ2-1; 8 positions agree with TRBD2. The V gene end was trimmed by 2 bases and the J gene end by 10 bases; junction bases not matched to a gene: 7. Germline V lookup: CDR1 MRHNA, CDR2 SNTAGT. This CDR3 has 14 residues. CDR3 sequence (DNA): TGTGCCAGCAGTGACACAGCGGGAGCGAGGGAGCAGTTCTTC. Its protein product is CASSDTAGAREQFF.

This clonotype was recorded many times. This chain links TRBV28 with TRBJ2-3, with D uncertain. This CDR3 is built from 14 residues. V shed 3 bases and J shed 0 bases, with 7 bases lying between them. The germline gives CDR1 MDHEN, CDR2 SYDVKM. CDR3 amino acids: CASSFGRSTDTQYF. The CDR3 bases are TGTGCCAGCAGTTTTGGACGGAGCACAGATACGCAGTATTTT.

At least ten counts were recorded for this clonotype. CDR3 bases: TGCGCCAGCAGGGTGGGACAGGCGCCGAACACTGAAGCTTTCTTT. The encoded protein is CASRVGQAPNTEAFF. J is TRBJ1-1 and V is TRBV5-1; 8 nucleotides line up with TRBD1. Germline loops: CDR1 SGHRS, CDR2 YFSETQ. The CDR3 is 15 residues long. The ends lost 5 bases at V and 1 base at J; junction bases unmatched: 7.

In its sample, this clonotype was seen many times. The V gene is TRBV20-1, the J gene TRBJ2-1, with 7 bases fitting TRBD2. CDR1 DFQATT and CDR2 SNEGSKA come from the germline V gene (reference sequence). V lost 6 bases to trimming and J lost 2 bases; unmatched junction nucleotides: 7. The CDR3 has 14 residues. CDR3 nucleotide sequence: TGCAGTGCCAAAGCGGGAATAACCTACAATGAGCAGTTCTTC. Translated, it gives CSAKAGITYNEQFF.

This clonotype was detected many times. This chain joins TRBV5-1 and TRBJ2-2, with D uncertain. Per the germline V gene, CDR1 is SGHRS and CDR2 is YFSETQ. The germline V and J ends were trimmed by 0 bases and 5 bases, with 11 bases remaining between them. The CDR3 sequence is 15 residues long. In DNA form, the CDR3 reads TGCGCCAGCAGCTTGGTGTTCGGCGGAACCGGGGAGCTGTTTTTT. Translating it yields CASSLVFGGTGELFF.

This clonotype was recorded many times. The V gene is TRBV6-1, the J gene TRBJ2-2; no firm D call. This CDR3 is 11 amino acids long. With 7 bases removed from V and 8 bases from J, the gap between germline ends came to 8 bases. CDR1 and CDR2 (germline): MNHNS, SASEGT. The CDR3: CASTLEGELFF. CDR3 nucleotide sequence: TGTGCCAGCACCCTCGAGGGGGAGCTGTTTTTT.

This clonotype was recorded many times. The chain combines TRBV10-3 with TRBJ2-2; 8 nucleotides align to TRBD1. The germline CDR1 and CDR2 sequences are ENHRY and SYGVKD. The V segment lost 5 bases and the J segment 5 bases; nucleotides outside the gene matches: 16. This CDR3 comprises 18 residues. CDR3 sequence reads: CAISHRSQGAEGTGELFF. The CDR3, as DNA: TGTGCCATCAGTCACCGCTCGCAGGGGGCAGAAGGTACCGGGGAGCTGTTTTTT.

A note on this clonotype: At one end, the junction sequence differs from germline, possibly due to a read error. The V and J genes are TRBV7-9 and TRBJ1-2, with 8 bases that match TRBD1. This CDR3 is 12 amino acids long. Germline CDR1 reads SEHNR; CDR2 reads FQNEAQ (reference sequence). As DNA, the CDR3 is TGTGCCAGGAGCCCCCCGGGACAGGTCCCCTACTTC. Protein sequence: CARSPPGQVPYF.

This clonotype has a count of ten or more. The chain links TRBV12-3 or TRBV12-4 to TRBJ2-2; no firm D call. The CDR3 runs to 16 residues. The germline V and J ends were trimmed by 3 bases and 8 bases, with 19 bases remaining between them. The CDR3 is CASSLGSSRPPGELFF. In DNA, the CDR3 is TGTGCCAGCAGTTTGGGGTCTTCGAGGCCACCTGGGGAGCTGTTTTTT.

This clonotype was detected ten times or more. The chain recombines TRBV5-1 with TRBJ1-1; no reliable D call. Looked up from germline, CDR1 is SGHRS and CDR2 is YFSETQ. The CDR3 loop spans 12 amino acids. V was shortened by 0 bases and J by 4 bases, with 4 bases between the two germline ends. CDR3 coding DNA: TGCGCCAGCAGCTTGGTCGGCACTGAAGCTTTCTTT. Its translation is CASSLVGTEAFF.

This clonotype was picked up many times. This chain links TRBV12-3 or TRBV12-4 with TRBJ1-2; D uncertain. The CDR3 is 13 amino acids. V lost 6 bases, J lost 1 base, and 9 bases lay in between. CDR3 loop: CASRPNSNYGYTF. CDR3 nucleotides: TGTGCCAGCAGGCCGAACAGTAACTATGGCTACACCTTC.

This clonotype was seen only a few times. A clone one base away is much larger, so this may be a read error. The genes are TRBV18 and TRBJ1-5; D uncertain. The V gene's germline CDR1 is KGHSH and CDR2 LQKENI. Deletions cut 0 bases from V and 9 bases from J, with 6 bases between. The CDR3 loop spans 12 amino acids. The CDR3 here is CASSPPEGPQHF. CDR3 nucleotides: TGTGCCAGCTCACCACCGGAGGGGCCCCAGCATTTT. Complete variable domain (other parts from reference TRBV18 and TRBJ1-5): NAGVMQNPRHLVRRRGQEARLRCSPMKGHSHVYWYRQLPEEGLKFMVYLQKENIIDESGMPKERFSAEFPKEGPSILRIQQVVRGDSAAYFCASSPPEGPQHFGDGTRLSIL.

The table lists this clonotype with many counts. The CDR3 DNA is TGTGCCTGGAGCGGTTCCTCCTACAATGAGCAGTTCTTC. This sequence encodes CAWSGSSYNEQFF. V usage is TRBV30 and J usage is TRBJ2-1; D is ambiguous. The CDR3 runs 13 residues. V was trimmed by 3 bases and J by 0 bases, leaving 6 bases between them. Germline CDR1 GTSNPN, CDR2 SVGIG (reference sequence).

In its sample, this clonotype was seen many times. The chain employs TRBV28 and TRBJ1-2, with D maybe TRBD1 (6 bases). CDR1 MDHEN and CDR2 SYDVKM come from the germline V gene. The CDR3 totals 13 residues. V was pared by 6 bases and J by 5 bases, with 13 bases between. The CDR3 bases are TGTGCCAGCAGCTACGGACAGCCTTATGGCTACACCTTC. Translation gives CASSYGQPYGYTF.